This TCR beta chain was obtained from a study of T cell responses to AZD1222 COVID-19 vaccine. Notes on the study in general: Baseline seropositivity occurred in only a handful of AZD1222 recipients. Most donors were white British and more were female, and clonal diversity was possibly underestimated. No repertoire was sampled before or during the peak T cell response, only after it.

Sequencing was performed with immunoSEQ multiplex PCR; in TCRdb, only in-frame clones are kept and a portion is missing. The sample shows 100,000 to 150,000 clones, about 89% of them seen only once. CDR1 is SGHAT and CDR2 is FQNNGV in the germline V gene. This CDR3 has 17 residues. V trimming: 5 bases; J trimming: 2 bases; junction bases outside the gene matches: 14. A note on this clone: Its antigen remains unidentified.

The source material was peripheral blood, sampled on day 0 of MenACWY control vaccination. This chain uses TRBV11-2 with TRBJ2-5; TRBD1 agrees at 7 bases. The receptor was isolated from an adult in good health. The CDR3 loop is CASSNRQGPFVQETQYF. The CDR3, as DNA: TGTGCCAGCAGCAACAGACAGGGACCCTTTGTACAAGAGACCCAGTACTTC.